Listed below are T cell receptor beta chains from one sample, sequenced in a study of neurological immune-mediated disorders. MiXCR, applied by TCRdb to the 5' RACE reads, yields one record per CDR3 protein. The sample holds approximately 40,000 distinct CDR3 sequences, approximately 15% seen once. Sequencing was done on a sample of CD4+ T cells from blood. The receptors were sampled from a woman aged 55-70 years with HTLV-1-associated myelopathy (HAM/TSP). Each CDR3 is given with its conserved first and last residue. D genes are given only for firm matches. Clone size is given for some rows only: seen once, a few or many times, or a class if the clone is expanded.

-	-	TRBV28	TRBJ2-7	TGTGCCAGCAGTACCGACCGGAACATCTACGAGCAGTACTTC	CASSTDRNIYEQYF
-	-	TRBV5-1	TRBJ1-2	TGCGCCAGCAGCTTGCCAGGAACCGTCTATGGCTACACCTTC	CASSLPGTVYGYTF
-	many	TRBV20-1	TRBJ1-2	TGCAGTGCTAGAGAGGATACTAACTATGGCTACACCTTC	CSAREDTNYGYTF
-	many	TRBV5-1	TRBJ1-1	TGCGCCAGCAGCTGGGGTGGACGGAACACTGAAGCTTTCTTT	CASSWGGRNTEAFF
TRBD1	many	TRBV20-1	TRBJ1-1	TGCAGTGCGATTGACCCGGGACAGGGGGCTTTCTTT	CSAIDPGQGAFF
-	many	TRBV12-3/TRBV12-4	TRBJ2-3	TGTGCCAGCAGCCGTCCTAGCACAGATACGCAGTATTTT	CASSRPSTDTQYF
-	many	TRBV5-1	TRBJ2-5	TGCGCCAGCAGCGGGGGTTTCACTCCACAAGAGACCCAGTACTTC	CASSGGFTPQETQYF
-	many	TRBV7-9	TRBJ1-2	TGTGCCAGCAGCTTATTTGAACTCTATGGCTACACCTTC	CASSLFELYGYTF
-	many	TRBV7-9	TRBJ1-1	TGTGCCAGCAGCCCCCATGGTACAGAAGCTTTCTTT	CASSPHGTEAFF
-	many	TRBV5-1	TRBJ1-3	TGCGCCAGCAGCTTGGTCCCGGACGGGACCGGCGTGAACACCATATATTTT	CASSLVPDGTGVNTIYF
-	many	TRBV2	TRBJ2-3	TGTGCCAGCAGTTCCGAGGGGGGGTTTGGGGATACGCAGTATTTT	CASSSEGGFGDTQYF
TRBD1	many	TRBV5-1	TRBJ2-7	TGCGCCAGCAGCTCAATACAGGGGGCAGCCTACGAGCAGTACTTC	CASSSIQGAAYEQYF
-	many	TRBV7-8	TRBJ2-3	TGTGCCAGCAGCTTTGAGGCGGGCCGCACAGATACGCAGTATTTT	CASSFEAGRTDTQYF
-	many	TRBV7-6	TRBJ1-3	TGTGCCAGCAGCTTAAATCAGGCTACCTCTGGAAACACCATATATTTT	CASSLNQATSGNTIYF
-	many	TRBV5-5	TRBJ2-2	TGTGCCAGCAGCTTGCTACAGGCGCCAACCGGGGAGCTGTTTTTT	CASSLLQAPTGELFF
TRBD2	many	TRBV20-1	TRBJ2-3	TGCAGTGCTAGAGTCCTTGGGCGGGGGGCCCGCACAGATACGCAGTATTTT	CSARVLGRGARTDTQYF
TRBD1	many	TRBV6-1	TRBJ1-1	TGTGCCAGCAGTACCCGACAGGGGCGTAAGCCCCTTGAAGCTTTCTTT	CASSTRQGRKPLEAFF
TRBD1	-	TRBV30	TRBJ2-1	TGTGCCTGGGAAGACAGGGGGTACAATGAGCAGTTCTTC	CAWEDRGYNEQFF
TRBD1	many	TRBV7-9	TRBJ1-1	TGTGCCAGCAGCTCCTACAGGGGGCGGGGAACTGAAGCTTTCTTT	CASSSYRGRGTEAFF
-	many	TRBV4-2	TRBJ1-4	TGTGCCAGCAGCCAAGGCTACCGGGACGGTGAAAAACTGTTTTTT	CASSQGYRDGEKLFF
-	-	TRBV10-3	TRBJ2-5	TGTGCCATCGGGGCAAGAGCGGACCAAGAGACCCAGTACTTC	CAIGARADQETQYF
-	many	TRBV10-3	TRBJ1-4	TGTGCCATCGCCGAGTCTACTAATGAAAAACTGTTTTTT	CAIAESTNEKLFF
-	many	TRBV7-9	TRBJ2-1	TGTGCCAGCAGCTTAGTAGGGCTAGATCGAAAGTTCTTC	CASSLVGLDRKFF
TRBD2	many	TRBV24-1	TRBJ2-1	TGTGCCACCAGTGAGCCTACTAGCGGGGGCCTCTCCTACAATGAGCAGTTCTTC	CATSEPTSGGLSYNEQFF
TRBD2	-	TRBV20-1	TRBJ2-1	TGCAGTGCTGAAAAAAGGACTAGCGGGGGGATTGAGCAGTTCTTC	CSAEKRTSGGIEQFF
-	many	TRBV11-2	TRBJ2-3	TGTGCCAGCAGCTTAGATTCCCTCACAGATACGCAGTATTTT	CASSLDSLTDTQYF
-	few	TRBV20-1	TRBJ1-2	TGCAGTGCTAGAGATGGGGGGGTTAGCTATGGCTACACCTTC	CSARDGGVSYGYTF
-	many	TRBV11-2	TRBJ1-2	TGTGCCAGCAGCCCCTGGGGGTCTAACTATGGCTACACCTTC	CASSPWGSNYGYTF
TRBD1	many	TRBV20-1	TRBJ1-5	TGCAGTGCTAGGGACAGGGATCAGCCCCAGCATTTT	CSARDRDQPQHF